This T cell receptor (beta chain) was captured by sequencing in a study of blood T cell repertoires in COVID-19. The CDR3 runs 13 residues. The V end was cut by 3 bases, the J end by 0 bases, with 8 bases between. Germline V gives CDR1 GTSNPN, CDR2 SVGIG (reference sequence). In the source study's methods: The assay estimated nucleated cells by amplifying reference gene primers. TCRdb's table, derived via immunoSEQ multiplex PCR, lists solely in-frame clones and lacks some. The V and J calls and the clone size are those of that table, but D and trimming were determined from the DNA. Found here are about 210,000 clones, 75% to 85% of them singletons; the top ten hold about 2.5%.

The material sequenced was peripheral blood. The rearrangement joins TRBV30 to TRBJ1-1, with a weak D call TRBD1 (5 bases). This receptor was identified in a woman in her seventies with COVID-19, enrolled during active disease. The CDR3 DNA sequence: TGTGCCTGGAGGCAACAGGTGAACACTGAAGCTTTCTTT. Encoded protein: CAWRQQVNTEAFF.